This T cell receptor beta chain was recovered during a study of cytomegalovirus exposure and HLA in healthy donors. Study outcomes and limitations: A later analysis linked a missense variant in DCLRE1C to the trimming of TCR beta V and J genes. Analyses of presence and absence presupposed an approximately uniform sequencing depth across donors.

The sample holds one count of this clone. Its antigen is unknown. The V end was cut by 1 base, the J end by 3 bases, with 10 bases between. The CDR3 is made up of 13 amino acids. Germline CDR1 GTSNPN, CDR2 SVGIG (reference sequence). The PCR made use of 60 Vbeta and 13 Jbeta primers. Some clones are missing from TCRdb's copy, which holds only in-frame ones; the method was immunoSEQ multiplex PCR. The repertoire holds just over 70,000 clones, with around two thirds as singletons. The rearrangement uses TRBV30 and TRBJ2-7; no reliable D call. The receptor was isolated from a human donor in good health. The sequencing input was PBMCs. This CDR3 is CAWSGGRNYEQYF. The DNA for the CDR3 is TGTGCCTGGAGTGGTGGGCGCAACTACGAGCAGTACTTC. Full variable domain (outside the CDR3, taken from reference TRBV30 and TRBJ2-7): SQTIHQWPATLVQPVGSPLSLECTVEGTSNPNLYWYRQAAGRGLQLLFYSVGIGQISSEVPQNLSASRPQDRQFILSSKKLLLSDSGFYLCAWSGGRNYEQYFGPGTRLTVT.